This TCR beta chain was identified in a study of blood T cell repertoires in COVID-19. In its sample, this clone was seen a few times. V dropped 5 bases and J dropped 5; count of bases not matched to a gene: 10. The CDR3 sequence is 15 residues long. Germline V CDR1 and CDR2: MNHEY, SVGAGI. Under the authors' procedure: Amplification of reference gene primers was used by the study to estimate nucleated cell counts. The table came from immunoSEQ multiplex PCR; TCRdb's copy has only in-frame clones and leaves some out. The DNA gave D and trimming, while V, J and clone size come from that table. Of 350,000 to 450,000 clones in the sample, 85% were seen once.

V and J are TRBV6-5 and TRBJ2-5; TRBD2 aligns across 8 bases. Specimen: peripheral blood. This clonotype was sampled from a woman between 18 and 29 years old with acute or convalescent COVID-19. The CDR3 sequence: CASSNRGGTGETQYF. The CDR3 nucleotides read TGTGCCAGCAGTAATCGGGGGGGTACTGGGGAGACCCAGTACTTC.